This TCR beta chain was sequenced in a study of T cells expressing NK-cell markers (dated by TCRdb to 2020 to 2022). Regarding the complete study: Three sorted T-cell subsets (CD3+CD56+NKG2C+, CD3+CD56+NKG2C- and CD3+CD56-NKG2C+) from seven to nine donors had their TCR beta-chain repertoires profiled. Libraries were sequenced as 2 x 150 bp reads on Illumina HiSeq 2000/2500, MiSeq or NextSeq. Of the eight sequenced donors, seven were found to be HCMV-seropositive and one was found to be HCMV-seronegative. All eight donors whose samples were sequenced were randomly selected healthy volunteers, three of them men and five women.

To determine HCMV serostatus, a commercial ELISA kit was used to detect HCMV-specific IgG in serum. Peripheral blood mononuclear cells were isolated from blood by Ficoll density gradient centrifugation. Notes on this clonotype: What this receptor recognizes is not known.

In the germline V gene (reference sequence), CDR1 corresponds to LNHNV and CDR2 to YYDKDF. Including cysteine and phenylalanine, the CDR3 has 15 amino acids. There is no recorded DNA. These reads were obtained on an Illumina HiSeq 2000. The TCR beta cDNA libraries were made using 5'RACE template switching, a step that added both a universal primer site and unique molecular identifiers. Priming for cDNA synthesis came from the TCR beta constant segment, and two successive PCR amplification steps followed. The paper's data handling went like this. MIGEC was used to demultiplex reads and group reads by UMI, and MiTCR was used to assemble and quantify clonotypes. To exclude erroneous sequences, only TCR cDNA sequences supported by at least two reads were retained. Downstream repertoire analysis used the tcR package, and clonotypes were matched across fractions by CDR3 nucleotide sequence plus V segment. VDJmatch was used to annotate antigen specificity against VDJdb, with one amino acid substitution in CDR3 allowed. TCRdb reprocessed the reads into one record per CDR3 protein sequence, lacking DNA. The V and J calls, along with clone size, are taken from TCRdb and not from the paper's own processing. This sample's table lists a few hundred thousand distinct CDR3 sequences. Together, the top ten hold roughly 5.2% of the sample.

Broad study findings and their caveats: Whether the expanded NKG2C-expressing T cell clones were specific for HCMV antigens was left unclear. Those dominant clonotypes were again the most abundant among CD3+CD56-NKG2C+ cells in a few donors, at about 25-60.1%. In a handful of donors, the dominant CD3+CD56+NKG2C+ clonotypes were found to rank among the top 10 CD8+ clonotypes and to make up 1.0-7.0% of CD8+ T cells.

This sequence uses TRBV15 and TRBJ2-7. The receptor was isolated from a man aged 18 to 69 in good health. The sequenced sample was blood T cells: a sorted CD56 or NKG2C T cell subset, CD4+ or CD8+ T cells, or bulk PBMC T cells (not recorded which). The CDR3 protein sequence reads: CATSRVRKDSYEQYF.